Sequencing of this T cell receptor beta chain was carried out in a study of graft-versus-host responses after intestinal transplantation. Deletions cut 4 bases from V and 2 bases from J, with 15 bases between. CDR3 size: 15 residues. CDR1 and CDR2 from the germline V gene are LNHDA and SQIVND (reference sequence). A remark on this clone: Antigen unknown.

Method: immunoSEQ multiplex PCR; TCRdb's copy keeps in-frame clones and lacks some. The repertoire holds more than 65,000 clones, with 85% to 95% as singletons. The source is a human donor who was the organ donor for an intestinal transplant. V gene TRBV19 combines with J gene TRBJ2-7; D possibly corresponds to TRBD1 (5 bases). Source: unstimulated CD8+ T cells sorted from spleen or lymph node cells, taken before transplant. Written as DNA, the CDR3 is TGTGCCAGTAGTACAACCTTGGACACGACCTACGAGCAGTACTTC. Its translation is CASSTTLDTTYEQYF.